This TCR beta chain came from a study of blood T cells in healthy people across ages. About the study: About one barcoded TCR beta cDNA was captured per two T cells.

CDR3 length equals 13 residues. V was clipped by 6 bases and J by 2 bases, with 11 bases between them. CDR1 and CDR2 (germline): MNHEY, SMNVEV (reference sequence). PCR was performed a second time for about 7 to 12 cycles using a sample-barcoded 5' primer and a J-beta primer mix. Each cDNA molecule carried a tag from a template-switch adaptor that contained 12 random nucleotides. One entry per CDR3 protein, called by TCRdb with MiXCR from the 5' RACE reads. The data show 920,000 or so distinct CDR3 sequences, less than 50% seen once. Specimen: blood. The chain joins TRBV27 to TRBJ2-7; a possible D gene is TRBD2 (6 bases). This TCR came from a woman in her sixties or seventies in good health. The CDR3 region is CASSAGWAYEQYF. CDR3 nucleotides: TGTGCCAGCAGCGCGGGGTGGGCCTACGAGCAGTACTTC.